One and the same sample provided the 27 T cell receptor beta chains below, sequenced in a study of PD-1 blockade in classical Hodgkin lymphoma. TCRdb keeps only in-frame clones here, not all; method: immunoSEQ multiplex PCR. The data show 100,000 to 130,000 clones, roughly nine tenths seen once. Autologous stem cell transplantation was followed by relapse in every patient, and brentuximab vedotin exposure varied. The sequences come from peripheral blood mononuclear cells (PBMCs), collected before the second cycle of nivolumab. These receptors originate from a human donor with classical Hodgkin lymphoma.

This chain uses TRBV5-1 with TRBJ1-1; weak D call: TRBD1 (6 bases). Germline V CDR1 and CDR2: SGHRS, YFSETQ. V lost 3 bases and J 0 bases, leaving 21 bases between the germline ends. The CDR3 spans 18 residues. DNA for the CDR3: TGCGCCAGCAGCTCAAGAGGGGGAGTTGGGACGGTGAACACTGAAGCTTTCTTT. This gives the protein CASSSRGGVGTVNTEAFF.

The chain couples TRBV14 to TRBJ1-2, with D unclear. The CDR3 runs 10 residues. The V and J ends lost 7 bases and 1 base respectively, with 1 base between them. Germline V gene data show CDR1 as SGHDN and CDR2 as FVKESK. The CDR3 nucleotides are TGTGCCAGCAATAACTATGGCTACACCTTC. This codes for CASNNYGYTF.

The chain is built from TRBV9 and TRBJ1-3; no definite D call. The CDR3 sequence is 14 residues long. The V end was cut by 4 bases, the J end by 4 bases, with 12 bases between. The germline CDR1 and CDR2 sequences are SGDLS and YYNGEE. The CDR3 protein is CASSTRREGNTIYF. CDR3 in DNA: TGTGCCAGCAGCACCCGACGGGAAGGAAACACCATATATTTT.

This clone turned up a few times. J is TRBJ2-1 and V is TRBV15, with 8 bases lining up with TRBD1. From germline, CDR1 is LNHNV and CDR2 YYDKDF (reference sequence). V gave up 3 bases and J gave up 4 bases; unmatched junction bases: 8. The CDR3 spans 16 residues. CDR3 in amino acids: CATSRGRDRSYNEQFF. The CDR3 coding sequence is TGTGCCACCAGCAGGGGCCGGGACAGGTCTTACAATGAGCAGTTCTTC. The variable domain in full, completed from reference TRBV15 and TRBJ2-1, reads DAMVIQNPRYQVTQFGKPVTLSCSQTLNHNVMYWYQQKSSQAPKLLFHYYDKDFNNEADTPDNFQSRRPNTSFCFLDIRSPGLGDTAMYLCATSRGRDRSYNEQFFGPGTRLTVL.

The genes are TRBV11-2 and TRBJ1-4; the D is unclear. Germline-derived CDR1 and CDR2 are SGHAT and FQNNGV. The length of the CDR3 is 13 residues. The V and J ends lost 3 bases and 4 bases respectively, with 6 bases between them. The CDR3 here is CASSFSFNEKLFF. DNA of the CDR3: TGTGCCAGCAGCTTCAGTTTTAATGAAAAACTGTTTTTT.

V usage is TRBV27 and J usage is TRBJ1-1, with D unclear. Trimming stripped 2 bases from V and 2 bases from J, with 15 bases between. Looked up from germline, CDR1 is MNHEY and CDR2 is SMNVEV (reference sequence). This CDR3 has 16 residues. CDR3 region: CASSLTRFSSNTEAFF. The CDR3 coding sequence is TGTGCCAGCAGTTTAACCCGATTCAGCAGCAACACTGAAGCTTTCTTT.

The rearrangement uses TRBV9 and TRBJ1-2; D is undetermined. The V and J ends lost 4 bases and 4 bases respectively, with 14 bases between them. The CDR3 is made up of 14 amino acids. Germline V gene data show CDR1 as SGDLS and CDR2 as YYNGEE. The CDR3 loop is CASSPGLGSYGYTF. The CDR3 bases are TGTGCCAGCAGCCCCGGGCTAGGGAGCTATGGCTACACCTTC. The full variable domain, rest sourced from reference TRBV9 and TRBJ1-2, is DSGVTQTPKHLITATGQRVTLRCSPRSGDLSVYWYQQSLDQGLQFLIQYYNGEERAKGNILERFSAQQFPDLHSELNLSSLELGDSALYFCASSPGLGSYGYTFGSGTRLTVV.

The table lists this clone with a count of one. The germline gene is not matched at one end of the junction; a read error may be the cause. The chain joins TRBV6-9 to TRBJ1-1, with D maybe TRBD1 (6 bases). Looked up from germline, CDR1 is MNHGY and CDR2 is SVAAGI. The CDR3 is 13 residues long. CDR3 protein: CASSYDVQGLPHF. CDR3 DNA: TGTGCCAGCAGTTACGACGTACAGGGCCTCCCCCACTTC.

This clone was observed a few times. The chain couples TRBV5-1 to TRBJ2-7, with 7 nucleotides matching TRBD1. Germline V lookup: CDR1 SGHRS, CDR2 YFSETQ. Losses at the gene ends were 3 bases for V and 8 bases for J; bases not matched to a gene: 8. The CDR3 sequence is 13 residues long. The CDR3 DNA reads TGCGCCAGCAGCTGGGAGACAGGGCTACAGCAGTACTTC. Protein: CASSWETGLQQYF.

This clone was recorded only once. The chain couples TRBV28 to TRBJ1-1; D is possibly TRBD1 (6 bases). From germline, CDR1 is MDHEN and CDR2 SYDVKM. This CDR3 contains 15 residues. Trimming removed 3 bases from V and 1 base from J, with 12 bases in between. The DNA for the CDR3 is TGTGCCAGCAGTTTGGGGGCGATTGGGAACACTGAAGCTTTCTTT. It yields the protein CASSLGAIGNTEAFF.

This rearrangement joins TRBV11-2 to TRBJ1-1; the D gene is possibly TRBD1 (5 bases). V was pared by 4 bases and J by 2 bases, with 8 bases between. The germline V gene encodes CDR1 SGHAT and CDR2 FQNNGV. The CDR3 is 13 residues long. The CDR3 loop reads CASSYGQNTEAFF. The CDR3 DNA sequence: TGTGCCAGCAGCTACGGACAAAACACTGAAGCTTTCTTT.

V gene TRBV2 combines with J gene TRBJ2-7; D is perhaps TRBD2 (5 bases). The CDR3 spans 14 residues. V was pared by 4 bases and J by 0 bases, with 10 bases between. Germline CDR1 and CDR2: SNHLY and FYNNEI. CDR3 sequence: CASSGTYDSYEQYF. The CDR3 DNA reads TGTGCCAGCAGTGGGACTTACGACTCCTACGAGCAGTACTTC. The full variable domain, with the rest looked up from reference TRBV2 and TRBJ2-7, is EPEVTQTPSHQVTQMGQEVILRCVPISNHLYFYWYRQILGQKVEFLVSFYNNEISEKSEIFDDQFSVERPDGSNFTLKIRSTKLEDSAMYFCASSGTYDSYEQYFGPGTRLTVT.

V and J are TRBV25-1 and TRBJ2-7; D remains unclear. Trimming shortened V by 4 bases and J by 3 bases, and 13 bases separated the two germline ends. Germline CDR1 and CDR2: MGHDK and SYGVNS. The CDR3 consists of 14 residues. Here the CDR3 reads CASSAEDSNYEQYF. The CDR3 DNA sequence: TGTGCCAGCAGTGCCGAAGATTCCAACTACGAGCAGTACTTC.

CDR3 sequence: CASSPRVTDTQYF. The CDR3 coding sequence is TGCGCCAGCAGCCCCAGGGTAACAGATACGCAGTATTTT. V gene TRBV4-3 combines with J gene TRBJ2-3; a possible D gene is TRBD1 (5 bases). Trimming pared 4 bases from V and 3 bases from J, leaving 8 bases between. Germline lookup yields CDR1 LGHNA and CDR2 YSLEER. The length of the CDR3 is 13 residues.

This clone occurred a few times. The chain carries TRBV10-3 and TRBJ2-1; D is unclear. V was pared by 0 bases and J by 5 bases, with 8 bases between. Germline CDR1 and CDR2: ENHRY and SYGVKD. CDR3 length: 14 residues. The DNA of the CDR3 is TGTGCCATCAGTGAGTCAGGGCCGCACAATGAGCAGTTCTTC. It translates to CAISESGPHNEQFF.

V and J are TRBV14 and TRBJ2-5; 9 bases align to TRBD2. Trimming took 3 bases from V and 5 from J; bases not matched to a gene: 10. The CDR3 loop spans 16 amino acids. Germline V gives CDR1 SGHDN, CDR2 FVKESK. DNA of the CDR3: TGTGCCAGCAGCCAGGGTAGCGGGAGAGATTGGGAGACCCAGTACTTC. Protein product: CASSQGSGRDWETQYF.

The gene calls are TRBV5-1 and TRBJ2-2; tentatively, D is TRBD2 (5 bases). The CDR3 is made up of 15 amino acids. V lost 4 bases and J lost 7, with 17 bases in between. CDR1 and CDR2 (germline): SGHRS, YFSETQ. As DNA, the CDR3 is TGCGCCAGCAGCACGATTCTCTACGGGGACGGGGAGCTGTTTTTT. This codes for CASSTILYGDGELFF. Together with reference TRBV5-1 and TRBJ2-2, the CDR3 gives the full variable domain: KAGVTQTPRYLIKTRGQQVTLSCSPISGHRSVSWYQQTPGQGLQFLFEYFSETQRNKGNFPGRFSGRQFSNSRSEMNVSTLELGDSALYLCASSTILYGDGELFFGEGSRLTVL.

The chain combines TRBV7-9 with TRBJ2-7; D ambiguous. The CDR3 is 13 residues long. Trimming took off 1 base at V and 2 bases at J, with 6 bases between the two ends. Germline values: CDR1 SEHNR, CDR2 FQNEAQ (reference sequence). CDR3 protein: CASSLVGPYEQYF. The CDR3 DNA reads as TGTGCCAGCAGCTTAGTCGGCCCCTACGAGCAGTACTTC.

The gene calls are TRBV12-5 and TRBJ1-4; D is possibly TRBD1 (5 bases). Trimming left V 0 bases short and J 0 bases short, with 8 bases between. In germline, CDR1 is LGHNT, CDR2 FRNRAP. CDR3 length: 16 residues. Here the CDR3 reads CASGLVDIATNEKLFF. CDR3 DNA sequence: TGTGCTAGTGGTTTGGTGGACATAGCAACTAATGAAAAACTGTTTTTT.

The CDR3 DNA sequence: TGTGCCAGTAGTATTGGGGATAAAACTAATGAAAAACTGTTTTTT. It yields the protein CASSIGDKTNEKLFF. The rearrangement links TRBV19 to TRBJ1-4; D is uncertain. V lost 3 bases and J 1 base, leaving 9 bases between the germline ends. Germline-derived CDR1 and CDR2 are LNHDA and SQIVND (reference sequence). The CDR3 runs 15 residues.

CDR3 protein: CASRDTGAFDRTEAFF. The CDR3 DNA is TGTGCCAGCAGAGATACAGGGGCGTTCGATCGCACTGAAGCTTTCTTT. The rearrangement uses TRBV25-1 and TRBJ1-1; 7 nucleotides match TRBD1. This CDR3 is built from 16 residues. The ends lost 6 bases at V and 4 bases at J; junction bases unmatched: 14. CDR1 MGHDK and CDR2 SYGVNS come from the germline V gene.

The rearrangement links TRBV7-2 to TRBJ1-2; 7 positions agree with TRBD1. The ends lost 3 bases at V and 4 bases at J; junction bases unmatched: 8. CDR3 length: 15 residues. CDR1 and CDR2 (germline): SGHTA, FQGNSA. CDR3 sequence (DNA): TGTGCCAGCAGCTTGGGGAGGACAGGTCTCTATGGCTACACCTTC. Amino acid sequence: CASSLGRTGLYGYTF.

In the case of this clone: The junction differs from germline at one of its ends, possibly a read error. The V gene is TRBV29-1, the J gene TRBJ1-2, with D perhaps matching TRBD1 (6 bases). The CDR3 is 14 amino acids. From germline, CDR1 is SQVTM and CDR2 ANQGSEA. This CDR3 is CSVVEWGRDYGCTF. The CDR3 nucleotides read TGCAGCGTTGTGGAATGGGGGCGCGACTATGGCTGCACCTTC. Supplemented by reference TRBV29-1 and TRBJ1-2, the full variable domain reads SAVISQKPSRDICQRGTSLTIQCQVDSQVTMMFWYRQQPGQSLTLIATANQGSEATYESGFVIDKFPISRPNLTFSTLTVSNMSPEDSSIYLCSVVEWGRDYGCTFGSGTRLTVV.

The chain combines TRBV5-5 with TRBJ1-1; no clear D. This CDR3 has 14 residues. V dropped 1 base and J dropped 2 bases, with 9 bases sitting between them. Germline lookup yields CDR1 SGHKS and CDR2 YYEKEE (reference sequence). The CDR3 sequence is CASSLHVGNTEAFF. The CDR3 bases are TGTGCCAGCAGCTTGCATGTTGGAAACACTGAAGCTTTCTTT.

The chain is built from TRBV10-2 and TRBJ2-1; 7 bases fit TRBD2. CDR1 and CDR2 (germline): WSHSY, SAAADI. With V trimmed by 8 bases and J by 8 bases, 3 bases remained unmatched. The CDR3 spans 11 residues. DNA of the CDR3: TGCGCCAGCGGGGAGGGGTATGAGCAGTTCTTC. This gives the protein CASGEGYEQFF.

This clone has only one observation. The gene calls are TRBV11-2 and TRBJ1-2; maybe TRBD1 (6 bases). The germline CDR1 and CDR2 sequences are SGHAT and FQNNGV. V was trimmed by 5 bases and J by 6 bases, leaving 13 bases between them. The CDR3 loop spans 13 amino acids. The CDR3 DNA reads as TGTGCCAGCAGCGCGGACAGATCGGATGGCTACACCTTC. Its translation: CASSADRSDGYTF.

The chain has TRBV30 and TRBJ1-1; no clear D gene. V dropped 1 base and J dropped 0 bases, with 12 bases sitting between them. CDR3 size: 15 residues. CDR1 and CDR2 from the germline V gene are GTSNPN and SVGIG (reference sequence). CDR3 DNA sequence: TGTGCCTGGAGTGCGTGGCAGAACATGAACACTGAAGCTTTCTTT. Residues: CAWSAWQNMNTEAFF.